The clone carrying this T cell receptor (beta chain) counts as large. The QIAseq Immune Repertoire TCR panel built the libraries from roughly 15 ng of total RNA. TCRdb itself ran the reads through MiXCR, one entry per CDR3 protein. The sample includes over 400 distinct CDR3 sequences, approximately 6.4% of them seen just once. The sample originates from a study of circulating CD8 cells and anti-PD-1 response in melanoma. Deletions cut 3 bases from V and 6 bases from J, with 5 bases between. Looked up from germline, CDR1 is LGHDT and CDR2 is YNNKEL (reference sequence). The CDR3 length is 12 residues. Sorting of live CD3+CD8+TCRalphabeta+ cells by PD-1 and/or TIGIT gave four subsets.

The sample consisted of CD8+ T cells from PBMCs, taken at baseline or after one month of anti-PD-1 therapy (not recorded which). This clonotype was sampled from a human donor with melanoma. V usage is TRBV3-1 and J usage is TRBJ2-2; D gene uncertain. The CDR3 DNA sequence: TGTGCCAGCAGCCATGGATCCGGGGAGCTGTTTTTT. This sequence encodes CASSHGSGELFF.